This TCR beta chain appears in the sequencing data of a study of T-cell memory formation after mild COVID-19. The CDR3 length is 15 residues. CDR1 is DFQATT and CDR2 is SNEGSKA in the germline V gene (reference sequence). The V and J ends lost 3 bases and 5 bases respectively, with 17 bases between them. TCRdb reprocessed the 5' RACE reads with MiXCR, giving one entry per CDR3 protein. The sample holds hundreds of thousands of distinct CDR3 sequences; under 30% are singletons and the top ten take roughly 12%. Material: PBMCs or a T cell subset sorted from them (not recorded which). The receptor was derived from an adult woman who had mild COVID-19 (a few samples of this study predate the infection). Cell type and time point are not known. The rearrangement uses TRBV20-1 and TRBJ2-1, with D possibly matching TRBD2 (5 bases). The DNA of the CDR3 is TGCAGTGCTAGTGATGGGAGCCGACCCCACAATGAGCAGTTCTTC. Its translation: CSASDGSRPHNEQFF.